Presented here are 23 T cell receptor beta chains from one specimen sequenced in a study of monozygotic twins with inflammatory bowel disease (dated by TCRdb to the late 2010s). Library preparation used 5' RACE. Sequencing took place on an Illumina HiSeq 2500. Reprocessed by TCRdb, the reads give a single entry per CDR3 protein sequence, without DNA. This sample's table contains around 150,000 distinct CDR3 sequences. Jointly, the top ten make up 2% to 2.5% of the sample. The material sequenced was blood. These receptors all come from a human donor with ulcerative colitis or Crohn's disease, or a healthy co-twin of an affected twin (not recorded which).

The chain employs TRBV7-8 and TRBJ1-2; the TCRdb D gene call, TRBD1, has no DNA to confirm it. The V gene's germline CDR1 is SGHVS and CDR2 FQNEAQ. The CDR3 spans 13 residues. CDR3 residues: CASSSGDRDGYTF.

The chain is built from TRBV4-1 and TRBJ2-6; without DNA, the TCRdb call of TRBD1 cannot be checked. CDR3 length: 18 residues. CDR1 is MGHRA, CDR2 YSYEKL, per germline. This CDR3 reads CASRPPGQGPSGANVLTF.

V and J are TRBV7-2 and TRBJ2-5; TCRdb's D call, TRBD2, is unchecked because there is no DNA. The CDR3 sequence is 17 residues long. In germline, CDR1 is SGHTA, CDR2 FQGNSA. CDR3 loop: CASSQSLAGYQGETQYF. Together with reference TRBV7-2 and TRBJ2-5, the CDR3 gives the full variable domain: GAGVSQSPSNKVTEKGKDVELRCDPISGHTALYWYRQSLGQGLEFLIYFQGNSAPDKSGLPSDRFSAERTGGSVSTLTIQRTQQEDSAVYLCASSQSLAGYQGETQYFGPGTRLLVL.

The chain combines TRBV12-3 or TRBV12-4 with TRBJ2-3; the TCRdb D gene call, TRBD2, has no DNA to confirm it. The CDR3 is 15 residues long. The CDR3 sequence is CASSKRGGGTDTQYF.

The chain couples TRBV12-3 or TRBV12-4 to TRBJ1-6; TCRdb proposes TRBD1, but this gene call is untestable without DNA. The CDR3 totals 17 residues. The CDR3 sequence is CASSSNFLQGANSPLHF.

V usage is TRBV5-1 and J usage is TRBJ2-1; checking the TCRdb D call of TRBD1 is not possible without DNA. This CDR3 region has 13 residues. Germline CDR1 reads SGHRS; CDR2 reads YFSETQ. CDR3 residues: CASRPDRVGEQFF. Full variable domain (missing parts from reference TRBV5-1 and TRBJ2-1): KAGVTQTPRYLIKTRGQQVTLSCSPISGHRSVSWYQQTPGQGLQFLFEYFSETQRNKGNFPGRFSGRQFSNSRSEMNVSTLELGDSALYLCASRPDRVGEQFFGPGTRLTVL.

The chain has TRBV5-1 and TRBJ2-1; TCRdb designates TRBD2, a call that cannot be tested without DNA. CDR3 length: 17 amino acids. CDR1 is SGHRS and CDR2 is YFSETQ in the germline V gene. The CDR3 sequence: CASSLRTSGAIGNEQFF.

V gene TRBV20-1 combines with J gene TRBJ2-2; TCRdb's assignment of TRBD1 cannot be checked, as there is no DNA. CDR1 is DFQATT and CDR2 is SNEGSKA in the germline V gene (reference sequence). This CDR3 has 14 residues. CDR3 protein: CSATDRGDTGELFF.

The chain has TRBV24-1 and TRBJ2-7; the D gene TCRdb calls, TRBD1, cannot be checked with no DNA. CDR1 and CDR2 from the germline V gene are KGHDR and SFDVKD. The CDR3 totals 16 residues. The CDR3: CATSDSGGKSSYEQYF.

V usage is TRBV12-3 or TRBV12-4 and J usage is TRBJ2-1; no DNA is available, so the TRBD2 call from TCRdb remains unchecked. The CDR3 runs to 13 residues. The CDR3: CASSLSAVNEQFF.

This chain connects TRBV5-1 to TRBJ1-2. The CDR3 has 15 amino acids. Germline CDR1 and CDR2: SGHRS and YFSETQ. This CDR3 is CASSFGTSQDYGYTF.

V usage is TRBV29-1 and J usage is TRBJ2-1. The germline V gene encodes CDR1 SQVTM and CDR2 ANQGSEA. This CDR3 has 12 amino acids. CDR3 sequence: CSVEVAVNEQFF.

This chain connects TRBV7-6 to TRBJ2-1; the TRBD2 assignment by TCRdb is unverifiable without DNA. Germline V gives CDR1 SGHVS, CDR2 FNYEAQ. The CDR3 runs 15 residues. CDR3: CASSTMVANYNEQFF.

The chain links TRBV7-3 to TRBJ1-2; no DNA is available, so the TRBD1 call from TCRdb remains unchecked. The germline CDR1 and CDR2 sequences are SGHTA and FQGTGA. This CDR3 is 14 amino acids long. CDR3 region: CASSLTGGGEGYTF. The complete variable domain, with remaining parts taken from reference TRBV7-3 and TRBJ1-2, reads GAGVSQTPSNKVTEKGKYVELRCDPISGHTALYWYRQSLGQGPEFLIYFQGTGAADDSGLPNDRFFAVRPEGSVSTLKIQRTERGDSAVYLCASSLTGGGEGYTFGSGTRLTVV.

This chain joins TRBV6-6 and TRBJ2-7; TCRdb outputs TRBD1, but without DNA this stays unchecked. In germline, CDR1 is MNHNY, CDR2 SVGAGI (reference sequence). This CDR3 has 13 amino acids. CDR3 residues: CASSLYRGYEQYF.

The genes are TRBV11-2 and TRBJ1-1; TCRdb's D call of TRBD1 is untestable without DNA. From germline, CDR1 is SGHAT and CDR2 FQNNGV. This CDR3 is 13 amino acids long. The CDR3: CASSLTGSTDAFF.

The CDR3 here is CASSPSGRAYNEQFF. This chain joins TRBV3-1 and TRBJ2-1. This CDR3 has 15 residues. Germline lookup yields CDR1 LGHDT and CDR2 YNNKEL (reference sequence).

This chain uses TRBV9 with TRBJ2-7; the TCRdb D gene call, TRBD1, has no DNA to confirm it. The CDR3 consists of 15 residues. Germline V gene data show CDR1 as SGDLS and CDR2 as YYNGEE. The CDR3 spells CASSVGGQESYEQYF.

This sequence joins TRBV18 and TRBJ1-5. The CDR3 sequence is 12 residues long. The germline V gene encodes CDR1 KGHSH and CDR2 LQKENI. This chain's CDR3 is CASSPRGQPQHF.

V and J are TRBV12-3 or TRBV12-4 and TRBJ1-3; TCRdb's D call of TRBD1 is untestable without DNA. This CDR3 is 14 amino acids long. CDR3: CASSSQGGGNTIYF.

The rearrangement uses TRBV10-3 and TRBJ1-3; TCRdb calls TRBD1, which cannot be checked without DNA. The CDR3 length is 16 residues. Per the germline V gene, CDR1 is ENHRY and CDR2 is SYGVKD. CDR3 sequence reads: CAISETGASSGNTIYF.

The V call is TRBV29-1, the J call TRBJ2-5; TCRdb names TRBD1, which stays unverified in the absence of DNA. This CDR3 spans 14 amino acids. The germline V gene encodes CDR1 SQVTM and CDR2 ANQGSEA. The CDR3 is CSVTGTGGMGTQYF.

The chain employs TRBV12-5 and TRBJ2-2; no DNA is available, so the TRBD1 call from TCRdb remains unchecked. Germline CDR1 and CDR2: LGHNT and FRNRAP. The CDR3 loop spans 17 amino acids. The CDR3: CASGLLSLGTNTGELFF.